The count of the clone carrying this TCR beta chain is one. The CDR3 loop spans 16 amino acids. J was trimmed by 4 bases and V by 1 base; bases with no gene match: 6. The germline gives CDR1 LNHDA, CDR2 SQIVND (reference sequence). This specimen comes from a study of blood T cell repertoires in COVID-19. The wider study: Samples representing acute and convalescent COVID-19 were sourced from the United States, Italy and Spain. Nucleic acid was either cDNA or gDNA, and it came from T cells, B-cell-depleted T cells, or PBMCs.

The repertoire was sequenced with immunoSEQ multiplex PCR; TCRdb's copy has only in-frame clones and lacks some. The repertoire consists of 200,000 to 250,000 clones, with under 85% occurring once and the leading ten covering 1.8%. Residents of 24 US areas, aged about 18 to 95 years, made up the participants. All recovered Cohort 3 donors got two negative PCRs, got clearance, or saw symptom resolution. The chain joins TRBV19 to TRBJ2-1, with 8 bases identical to TRBD2. This clonotype was sampled from a man aged 55 to 69 who had recovered from COVID-19. Material: PBMCs or T cells enriched from blood (not recorded which). CDR3 amino acids: CASSIGRGALYNEQFF. CDR3 DNA: TGTGCCAGTAGTATAGGGCGGGGGGCCTTATACAATGAGCAGTTCTTC.